Listed below are T cell receptor beta chains from one sample, sequenced in a study of T-cell reconstitution after alpha-beta-depleted transplantation in children. TCRdb passed the PCR reads through MiXCR, listing each CDR3 protein once. The sample yields about 610,000 distinct CDR3 sequences, 8% to 11% seen once. The sequences come from PBMCs from the stem cell graft donor, collected from the stem cell graft. Source of these receptors: a human donor who donated a stem cell graft to a child with acute myeloid leukemia. The CDR3 runs from the conserved cysteine through the conserved F or W. A D gene is named only where the DNA matches it firmly. Clone size is shown for a subset of rows, as once, few, many or a class of expanded clone.

TRBD1,TRBJ2-1,TRBV12-3/TRBV12-4,NA,CASSRDRGANEQFF,TGTGCCAGCAGCCGGGACAGGGGAGCGAATGAGCAGTTCTTC
NA,TRBJ2-4,TRBV10-3,few,CAISDPDWENIQYF,TGTGCCATCAGTGACCCCGACTGGGAAAACATTCAGTACTTC
NA,TRBJ2-1,TRBV24-1,NA,CATSDLDRLSNEQFF,TGTGCCACCAGTGATTTGGACAGGCTATCCAATGAGCAGTTCTTC
NA,TRBJ1-1,TRBV20-1,few,CSALPAGRLNTEAFF,TGCAGTGCTTTACCCGCGGGACGGTTGAACACTGAAGCTTTCTTT
TRBD2,TRBJ2-7,TRBV27,NA,CASSLLRPTSGRAEQYF,TGTGCCAGCAGTTTATTAAGGCCGACTAGCGGGAGGGCCGAGCAGTACTTC
TRBD2,TRBJ2-1,TRBV29-1,many,CSVVSGGYNEQFF,TGCAGCGTTGTAAGCGGGGGTTACAATGAGCAGTTCTTC
TRBD2,TRBJ2-1,TRBV6-2/TRBV6-3,few,CASSYQIGASGSGEQFF,TGTGCCAGCAGTTACCAAATTGGCGCTAGCGGGAGTGGGGAGCAGTTCTTC
NA,TRBJ2-1,TRBV6-2/TRBV6-3,many,CAGGGDSYNEQFF,TGTGCCGGAGGGGGGGACTCCTACAATGAGCAGTTCTTC
TRBD2,TRBJ2-1,TRBV3-1,NA,CASSQGTGTSGHNEQFF,TGTGCCAGCAGCCAAGGAACTGGGACTAGCGGACACAATGAGCAGTTCTTC
TRBD2,TRBJ2-1,TRBV29-1,many,CSVGAGLAVEQFF,TGCAGCGTTGGGGCGGGACTAGCTGTTGAGCAGTTCTTC
TRBD1,TRBJ1-2,TRBV30,NA,CAWSVNRGFGYTF,TGTGCCTGGAGTGTAAACAGGGGATTTGGCTACACCTTC
NA,TRBJ2-1,TRBV27,NA,CASSLKVSGLHNEQFF,TGTGCCAGCAGTTTAAAAGTTTCGGGACTCCACAATGAGCAGTTCTTC
TRBD1,TRBJ2-3,TRBV25-1,few,CASSARDRGPDTQYF,TGTGCCAGCAGTGCCCGGGACAGGGGCCCAGATACGCAGTATTTT
TRBD1,TRBJ1-1,TRBV12-3/TRBV12-4,NA,CASTLTSTGRGAEAFF,TGTGCCAGCACCCTGACCTCGACAGGGAGGGGAGCTGAAGCTTTCTTT
TRBD2,TRBJ2-3,TRBV2,NA,CASASGRTDTQYF,TGTGCCAGCGCTAGCGGTCGCACAGATACGCAGTATTTT
TRBD1,TRBJ2-7,TRBV9,NA,CASSGGTGPYEQYF,TGTGCCAGCAGCGGTGGGACAGGTCCGTACGAGCAGTACTTC
TRBD1,TRBJ2-1,TRBV27,many,CASSSDRAPYNEQFF,TGTGCCAGCAGTTCCGACAGGGCCCCCTACAATGAGCAGTTCTTC
NA,TRBJ2-1,TRBV3-1,once,CASSLLRDRMSSYNEQFF,TGTGCCAGCAGCCTCCTCAGGGACCGTATGAGCTCCTACAATGAGCAGTTCTTC
NA,TRBJ1-5,TRBV9,few,CASSPGPGVNQPQHF,TGTGCCAGCAGCCCCGGGCCGGGGGTCAATCAGCCCCAGCATTTT
NA,TRBJ2-6,TRBV28,NA,CASGLETGANVLTF,TGTGCCAGCGGTTTAGAAACTGGGGCCAACGTCCTGACTTTC
NA,TRBJ2-5,TRBV3-1,NA,CASSLDQADPEAQETQYF,TGTGCCAGCAGTCTAGACCAAGCCGATCCCGAGGCCCAAGAGACCCAGTACTTC
NA,TRBJ2-3,TRBV5-1,many,CASSLGDPGIPHTQYF,TGCGCCAGCAGCTTGGGGGATCCAGGAATACCACACACGCAGTATTTT
NA,TRBJ2-2,TRBV7-2,many,CASSPQGGNTGELFF,TGTGCCAGCAGCCCTCAGGGGGGTAACACCGGGGAGCTGTTTTTT
TRBD1,TRBJ1-2,TRBV29-1,many,CSIRDREYGYTF,TGCAGCATTAGAGACAGGGAATATGGCTACACCTTC
NA,TRBJ2-7,TRBV20-1,many,CSASDGSYEQYF,TGCAGTGCATCAGACGGGTCCTACGAGCAGTACTTC
NA,TRBJ2-1,TRBV5-1,few,CASSLEGSGINEQFF,TGCGCCAGCAGCTTGGAGGGGTCTGGTATCAATGAGCAGTTCTTC
TRBD1,TRBJ1-5,TRBV10-3,many,CAISEQGGGSNQPQHF,TGTGCCATCAGTGAGCAGGGGGGCGGTAGCAATCAGCCCCAGCATTTT
NA,TRBJ2-6,TRBV28,many,CASSLYSGANVLTF,TGTGCCAGCAGTTTATACTCTGGGGCCAACGTCCTGACTTTC
NA,TRBJ2-3,TRBV7-2,many,CASSLTEPPRDTQYF,TGTGCCAGCAGCTTGACAGAACCCCCGAGAGATACGCAGTATTTT
NA,TRBJ2-1,TRBV12-3/TRBV12-4,many,CASSSRTPNQFF,TGTGCCAGCAGTTCTAGGACCCCCAACCAGTTCTTC
TRBD1,TRBJ2-7,TRBV6-5,many,CASSHRGQGGYEQYF,TGTGCCAGCAGTCACAGGGGACAGGGAGGCTACGAGCAGTACTTC
NA,TRBJ1-5,TRBV15,many,CATSRVGGGQPQHF,TGTGCCACCAGCAGAGTCGGGGGCGGTCAGCCCCAGCATTTT
TRBD2,TRBJ2-5,TRBV9,NA,CASSPPTSAETQYF,TGTGCCAGCAGCCCGCCGACTAGCGCCGAGACCCAGTACTTC
NA,TRBJ2-1,TRBV3-1,few,CASSQVWTTDNEQFF,TGTGCCAGCAGCCAAGTTTGGACTACCGACAATGAGCAGTTCTTC
NA,TRBJ2-7,TRBV7-4,NA,CASRDGQGQYF,TGTGCCAGCAGGGACGGGCAGGGTCAGTACTTC
NA,TRBJ2-1,TRBV27,NA,CASRAHSGPQAGEQFF,TGTGCCAGCAGGGCTCACTCCGGGCCCCAGGCGGGTGAGCAGTTCTTC
TRBD2,TRBJ2-3,TRBV12-3/TRBV12-4,many,CASTPTSGDTDTQYF,TGTGCCAGCACCCCCACTAGCGGAGACACAGATACGCAGTATTTT
NA,TRBJ2-1,TRBV2,NA,CTRSGWGEQFF,TGTACCCGCAGCGGGTGGGGTGAGCAGTTCTTC
TRBD1,TRBJ1-2,TRBV28,few,CASDGQGFYGYTF,TGTGCCAGCGACGGACAGGGCTTCTATGGCTACACCTTC
NA,TRBJ2-1,TRBV7-2,NA,CASSLGWEENEQFF,TGTGCCAGCAGTTTAGGGTGGGAGGAGAATGAGCAGTTCTTC
NA,TRBJ2-7,TRBV11-1,NA,CASSLTVFYEQYF,TGTGCCAGCAGCTTAACGGTATTCTACGAGCAGTACTTC
NA,TRBJ2-1,TRBV29-1,NA,CSVQLISLYNEQFF,TGCAGCGTTCAACTAATATCCCTTTACAATGAGCAGTTCTTC
TRBD2,TRBJ2-7,TRBV6-2/TRBV6-3,many,CASSVPLASGTYEQYF,TGTGCCAGCAGCGTCCCCCTGGCTAGCGGGACCTACGAGCAGTACTTC
NA,TRBJ2-7,TRBV9,NA,CASSAGTPAYEQYF,TGTGCCAGCAGCGCCGGGACTCCTGCCTACGAGCAGTACTTC
NA,TRBJ1-1,TRBV12-3/TRBV12-4,few,CASSENANTEAFF,TGTGCCAGCAGTGAGAACGCGAACACTGAAGCTTTCTTT